Listed below are T cell receptor beta chains from one sample, sequenced in a study of somatic mutations in cytotoxic T cells in rheumatoid arthritis. Using immunoSEQ multiplex PCR, the repertoire was profiled, and TCRdb retains in-frame clones only, with some absent. The table records approximately 14,000 clones, about 68% of them present only once. Sequencing was carried out using CD8+ T cells sorted from blood. All receptors come from an adult with rheumatoid arthritis. The CDR3 runs from the conserved cysteine through the conserved F or W. The order of the fields is clone size, J gene, V gene, D gene, CDR3 DNA, CDR3 protein. The D gene is left open where the match is weak. Expanded clones are given a class, and other clones once, few, many or no size at all.

abundance: few
j_gene: TRBJ1-1
v_gene: TRBV5-4
d_gene: NA
CDR3nt: TGTGCCAGCAGCTTCGGGGGGGGGACTGAAGCTTTCTTT
CDR3aa: CASSFGGGTEAFF

abundance: NA
j_gene: TRBJ1-5
v_gene: TRBV28
d_gene: NA
CDR3nt: TGTGCCAGCAGTTTGGGTCAGACCTCTTTCAATCAGCCCCAGCATTTT
CDR3aa: CASSLGQTSFNQPQHF

abundance: NA
j_gene: TRBJ1-4
v_gene: TRBV6-1
d_gene: TRBD1
CDR3nt: TGTGCCAGCAGTGAAGCGGATGGACAGGGGAGTGAAAAACTGTTTTTT
CDR3aa: CASSEADGQGSEKLFF

abundance: once
j_gene: TRBJ2-6
v_gene: TRBV10-1
d_gene: NA
CDR3nt: TGCGCCAGCCCAGAGGTCCCACGACGCCCATTTGGTGATGTACGACTCGGGGCCAACGTCCTGACTTTC
CDR3aa: CASPEVPRRPFGDVRLGANVLTF

abundance: NA
j_gene: TRBJ2-3
v_gene: TRBV6-5
d_gene: TRBD2
CDR3nt: TGTGCCAGCAGAAGCGGGGGGGCCGCAGATACGCAGTATTTT
CDR3aa: CASRSGGAADTQYF

abundance: NA
j_gene: TRBJ1-1
v_gene: TRBV27
d_gene: NA
CDR3nt: TGTGCCAGCAGTTCGGGATTATTCACTGAAGCTTTCTTT
CDR3aa: CASSSGLFTEAFF

abundance: few
j_gene: TRBJ1-2
v_gene: TRBV7-6
d_gene: TRBD1
CDR3nt: TGTGCCAGCAGCCATCAGGGGGCTGGAGGCTACACCTTC
CDR3aa: CASSHQGAGGYTF

abundance: NA
j_gene: TRBJ1-2
v_gene: TRBV30
d_gene: TRBD1
CDR3nt: TGTGCCTGGAGCCTGACAGGGACGGATGGCTACACCTTC
CDR3aa: CAWSLTGTDGYTF

abundance: NA
j_gene: TRBJ2-4
v_gene: TRBV7-6
d_gene: NA
CDR3nt: TGTGCCAGCAGCTTAGATTTTTGGCAGGGGTTAAACATTCAGTACTTC
CDR3aa: CASSLDFWQGLNIQYF

abundance: NA
j_gene: TRBJ2-1
v_gene: TRBV4-1
d_gene: NA
CDR3nt: TGCGCCAGCAGCCCGGTAGCTGGATTAAATGAGCAGTTCTTC
CDR3aa: CASSPVAGLNEQFF

abundance: NA
j_gene: TRBJ2-5
v_gene: TRBV28
d_gene: TRBD1
CDR3nt: TGTGCCAGCAGTTACCCGGCACAGGGGCCCTACCAAGAGACCCAGTACTTC
CDR3aa: CASSYPAQGPYQETQYF

abundance: NA
j_gene: TRBJ1-5
v_gene: TRBV20-1
d_gene: NA
CDR3nt: TGCAGTGCTAGAGATGGAGGGGCCCAGCATTTT
CDR3aa: CSARDGGAQHF

abundance: medium-sized
j_gene: TRBJ1-6
v_gene: TRBV9
d_gene: NA
CDR3nt: TGTGCCAGCAGCGTACAGGAGAGCTCCTATAATTCACCCCTCCACTTT
CDR3aa: CASSVQESSYNSPLHF

abundance: NA
j_gene: TRBJ1-2
v_gene: TRBV28
d_gene: NA
CDR3nt: TGTGCCAGCAGTCCTCCCCCCGTTCTGAGAGGCTACACCTTC
CDR3aa: CASSPPPVLRGYTF

abundance: once
j_gene: TRBJ2-3
v_gene: TRBV19
d_gene: NA
CDR3nt: TGTGCCAGTAGTATGGGCTCAGGGCCAGATACGCAGTATTTT
CDR3aa: CASSMGSGPDTQYF

abundance: NA
j_gene: TRBJ2-2
v_gene: TRBV7-9
d_gene: TRBD1
CDR3nt: TGTGCCAGCAGCCCGACAGGGGGCCTTGGCACCGGGGAGCTGTTTTTT
CDR3aa: CASSPTGGLGTGELFF

abundance: NA
j_gene: TRBJ2-7
v_gene: TRBV28
d_gene: TRBD2
CDR3nt: TGTGCCAGCAGTCTAGATCGGGGGGTATACGAGCAGTACTTC
CDR3aa: CASSLDRGVYEQYF

abundance: NA
j_gene: TRBJ1-2
v_gene: TRBV28
d_gene: NA
CDR3nt: TGTGCCAGCAGTTCAGAGAGGAGGGGTCGAGCTAACTATGGCTACACCTTC
CDR3aa: CASSSERRGRANYGYTF

abundance: NA
j_gene: TRBJ1-2
v_gene: TRBV6-5
d_gene: NA
CDR3nt: TGTGCCAGCAGTTACTGGGGGAGTAAGGAAGGCTACACCTTC
CDR3aa: CASSYWGSKEGYTF

abundance: once
j_gene: TRBJ1-3
v_gene: TRBV5-6
d_gene: NA
CDR3nt: TGTGCCAGCAGCTTGGGGAACTCTGGAAACACCATATATTTT
CDR3aa: CASSLGNSGNTIYF

abundance: NA
j_gene: TRBJ2-3
v_gene: TRBV27
d_gene: TRBD2
CDR3nt: TGTGCCACCATCGGGGGGTCCACAGATACGCAGTATTTT
CDR3aa: CATIGGSTDTQYF

abundance: NA
j_gene: TRBJ1-1
v_gene: TRBV4-1
d_gene: NA
CDR3nt: TGCGCCAGCAGCCGGATACAGGGTAGTAACACTGAAGCTTTCTTT
CDR3aa: CASSRIQGSNTEAFF

abundance: NA
j_gene: TRBJ2-5
v_gene: TRBV29-1
d_gene: NA
CDR3nt: TGCAGCGTTGAGAGGGGACGGCAGGAGCAGTACTTC
CDR3aa: CSVERGRQEQYF

abundance: NA
j_gene: TRBJ2-5
v_gene: TRBV2
d_gene: NA
CDR3nt: TGTGCCAGCAGTGAATCCGAGGCAGTCCAAGAGACCCAGTACTTC
CDR3aa: CASSESEAVQETQYF

abundance: NA
j_gene: TRBJ2-7
v_gene: TRBV5-6
d_gene: TRBD1
CDR3nt: TGTGCCAGCAGCGCCGGGACAGATACCTCCTACGAGCAGTACTTC
CDR3aa: CASSAGTDTSYEQYF

abundance: NA
j_gene: TRBJ2-5
v_gene: TRBV28
d_gene: NA
CDR3nt: TGTGCCAGCAGTTCTTTATATACTCCTCAAGAGACCCAGTACTTC
CDR3aa: CASSSLYTPQETQYF

abundance: NA
j_gene: TRBJ2-7
v_gene: TRBV2
d_gene: NA
CDR3nt: TGTGCCAGCAGTGAGTTTTCGGGCGGGGTCTCCTACGAGCAGTACTTC
CDR3aa: CASSEFSGGVSYEQYF

abundance: NA
j_gene: TRBJ2-1
v_gene: TRBV6-4
d_gene: TRBD2
CDR3nt: TGTGCCAGCAGTGAATGGGGGACTAACGATGAGCAGTTCTTC
CDR3aa: CASSEWGTNDEQFF

abundance: NA
j_gene: TRBJ1-5
v_gene: TRBV6-1
d_gene: NA
CDR3nt: TGTGCCAGCCAAGAAGGGTATCAGCCCCAGCATTTT
CDR3aa: CASQEGYQPQHF

abundance: NA
j_gene: TRBJ1-2
v_gene: TRBV28
d_gene: NA
CDR3nt: TGTGCCAGCAGTACCCTCGATTGGGGCAGGGATGGCTACACCTTC
CDR3aa: CASSTLDWGRDGYTF

abundance: NA
j_gene: TRBJ2-3
v_gene: TRBV6-5
d_gene: TRBD2
CDR3nt: TGTGCCAGCAGTTTAGCGGGGGGCAGCACAGATACGCAGTATTTT
CDR3aa: CASSLAGGSTDTQYF

abundance: NA
j_gene: TRBJ1-1
v_gene: TRBV29-1
d_gene: NA
CDR3nt: TGCAGCGTTGATTGGGGAGAGGCTGAAGCTTTCTTT
CDR3aa: CSVDWGEAEAFF

abundance: NA
j_gene: TRBJ1-3
v_gene: TRBV15
d_gene: NA
CDR3nt: TGTGCCACCAGCAGAACCGCGGGCCCCGGGTCTGGAAACACCATATATTTT
CDR3aa: CATSRTAGPGSGNTIYF

abundance: NA
j_gene: TRBJ2-1
v_gene: TRBV7-6
d_gene: TRBD2
CDR3nt: TGTGCCAGCAGCTTAGTGGCTAGCGGTCCAAATGAGCAGTTCTTC
CDR3aa: CASSLVASGPNEQFF

abundance: NA
j_gene: TRBJ2-7
v_gene: TRBV27
d_gene: TRBD1
CDR3nt: TGTGCCAGCAGTTCGACAGGGTCCTACGAGCAGTACTTC
CDR3aa: CASSSTGSYEQYF

abundance: NA
j_gene: TRBJ2-1
v_gene: TRBV30
d_gene: NA
CDR3nt: TGTGCCTGGAGTGACCAGGGGAGCTCCTACAATGAGCAGTTCTTC
CDR3aa: CAWSDQGSSYNEQFF

abundance: NA
j_gene: TRBJ2-1
v_gene: TRBV6-6
d_gene: NA
CDR3nt: TGTGCCAGCAGTTACTCGAGGCCAGGGAGCAATGAGCAGTTCTTC
CDR3aa: CASSYSRPGSNEQFF

abundance: NA
j_gene: TRBJ2-3
v_gene: TRBV19
d_gene: NA
CDR3nt: TGTGCCACTCAATTCGGGTTAGATACGCAGTATTTT
CDR3aa: CATQFGLDTQYF

abundance: NA
j_gene: TRBJ1-2
v_gene: TRBV30
d_gene: TRBD1
CDR3nt: TGTGCCTGGAGCGCGGGACAGGGTTGGAACTATGGCTACACCTTC
CDR3aa: CAWSAGQGWNYGYTF

abundance: NA
j_gene: TRBJ1-2
v_gene: TRBV28
d_gene: NA
CDR3nt: TGTGCCAGCAGTCCAGGACAGAATGGCTACACCTTC
CDR3aa: CASSPGQNGYTF

abundance: NA
j_gene: TRBJ2-3
v_gene: TRBV9
d_gene: NA
CDR3nt: TGTGCCAGCAATTCCAAAGAGGAGGTTCCTGGAGATACGCAGTATTTT
CDR3aa: CASNSKEEVPGDTQYF

abundance: few
j_gene: TRBJ1-6
v_gene: TRBV7-9
d_gene: NA
CDR3nt: TGTGCCAGCAGCCGAACGTCCGACGGGCGGAATTCACCCCTCCACTTT
CDR3aa: CASSRTSDGRNSPLHF

abundance: NA
j_gene: TRBJ2-5
v_gene: TRBV28
d_gene: NA
CDR3nt: TGTGCCAGCAGTTTTGGCATCCAAGAGACCCAGTACTTC
CDR3aa: CASSFGIQETQYF

abundance: NA
j_gene: TRBJ2-7
v_gene: TRBV9
d_gene: NA
CDR3nt: TGTGCCAGCAGCGTAGAGACGGGGTACTCCTACGAGCAGTACTTC
CDR3aa: CASSVETGYSYEQYF

abundance: NA
j_gene: TRBJ1-5
v_gene: TRBV2
d_gene: TRBD1
CDR3nt: TGTGCCAGCGTGGGACAGGGAAGGGGTCAGCCCCAGCATTTT
CDR3aa: CASVGQGRGQPQHF

abundance: NA
j_gene: TRBJ2-2
v_gene: TRBV27
d_gene: NA
CDR3nt: TGTGCCAGCAGTTTATCGAGGCCCCCCGGGGGCGGGGAGCTGTTTTTT
CDR3aa: CASSLSRPPGGGELFF

abundance: NA
j_gene: TRBJ1-1
v_gene: TRBV6-5
d_gene: TRBD1
CDR3nt: TGTGCTGTGACAGGGGCGAACACTGAAGCTTTCTTT
CDR3aa: CAVTGANTEAFF

abundance: once
j_gene: TRBJ2-1
v_gene: TRBV28
d_gene: NA
CDR3nt: TGTGCCAGCAGAAAGGGGGAGTTCTACAATGAGCAGTTCTTC
CDR3aa: CASRKGEFYNEQFF

abundance: NA
j_gene: TRBJ1-1
v_gene: TRBV6-6
d_gene: TRBD1
CDR3nt: TGTGCCAGCACAGGGGGCACTGAAGCTTTCTTT
CDR3aa: CASTGGTEAFF

abundance: NA
j_gene: TRBJ1-1
v_gene: TRBV19
d_gene: NA
CDR3nt: TGTGCCAGTAGTATAGCTCCAGGGATAATATTGAACACTGAAGCTTTCTTT
CDR3aa: CASSIAPGIILNTEAFF

abundance: medium-sized
j_gene: TRBJ2-1
v_gene: TRBV2
d_gene: NA
CDR3nt: TGTGCCAGCACCCCCTACTCCTACAATGAGCAGTTCTTC
CDR3aa: CASTPYSYNEQFF

abundance: NA
j_gene: TRBJ1-1
v_gene: TRBV28
d_gene: TRBD1
CDR3nt: TGTGCCAGCAGTCCAGGTGTACAGGGGACTGAAGCTTTCTTT
CDR3aa: CASSPGVQGTEAFF